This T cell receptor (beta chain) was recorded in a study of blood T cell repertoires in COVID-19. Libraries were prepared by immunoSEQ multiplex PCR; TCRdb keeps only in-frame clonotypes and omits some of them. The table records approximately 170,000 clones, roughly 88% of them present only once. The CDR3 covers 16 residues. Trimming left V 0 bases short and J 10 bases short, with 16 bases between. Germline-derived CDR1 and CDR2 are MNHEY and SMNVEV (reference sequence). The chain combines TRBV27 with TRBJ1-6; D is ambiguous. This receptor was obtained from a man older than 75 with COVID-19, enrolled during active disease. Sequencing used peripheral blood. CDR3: CASSLSPWGGGSPLHF. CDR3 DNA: TGTGCCAGCAGTTTATCGCCGTGGGGAGGAGGCTCACCCCTCCACTTT.